The next 14 T cell receptor beta chains were all read from a single sample in a study of CD8 T cells in Susac syndrome. RNA in amounts of about 0.5 to 1 ug was reverse transcribed with random hexamers. MiXCR, run by TCRdb on the immunoSEQ multiplex PCR reads, gives a single entry per CDR3 protein. The sample includes 250,000 to 300,000 distinct CDR3 sequences, 70% to 90% of them seen just once. Sequenced sample: CD8+ T cells from PBMCs. The receptors derive from a human donor with multiple sclerosis.

The CDR3: CATSEKSGADTQYF. In DNA form, the CDR3 reads TGTGCCACCAGCGAAAAGTCTGGGGCAGATACGCAGTATTTT. The rearrangement links TRBV15 to TRBJ2-3; no definite D call. The CDR3 runs to 14 residues. Looked up from germline, CDR1 is LNHNV and CDR2 is YYDKDF (reference sequence). V was clipped by 5 bases and J by 4 bases, with 13 bases between them.

This chain connects TRBV6-1 to TRBJ1-5; D is ambiguous. V lost 6 bases to trimming and J lost 3 bases, with 15 bases between them. The CDR3 totals 15 residues. Germline V gives CDR1 MNHNS, CDR2 SASEGT. The CDR3 nucleotides are TGTGCCAGCAGAGAGCCAGATTACCTCAATCAGCCCCAGCATTTT. Translating it yields CASREPDYLNQPQHF.

V usage is TRBV27 and J usage is TRBJ2-5; perhaps D is TRBD1 or TRBD2 (5 bases each). Trimming cost V 2 bases and J 5 bases, with 9 bases left between them. The CDR3 consists of 13 residues. Germline CDR1 MNHEY, CDR2 SMNVEV (reference sequence). This CDR3 reads CASSLGTIETQYF. In DNA, the CDR3 is TGTGCCAGCAGTTTAGGGACGATTGAGACCCAGTACTTC.

The gene calls are TRBV19 and TRBJ2-2; perhaps TRBD1 as D (5 bases). Germline assignment: CDR1 LNHDA and CDR2 SQIVND (reference sequence). V was cut by 3 bases and J by 6 bases, with 17 bases left in between. The CDR3 is made up of 16 amino acids. The CDR3 nucleotides are TGTGCCAGTAGTATGTCGCGGAGACAGTCCCCCGGGGAGCTGTTTTTT. Protein sequence: CASSMSRRQSPGELFF. Together with reference TRBV19 and TRBJ2-2, the CDR3 gives the full variable domain: DGGITQSPKYLFRKEGQNVTLSCEQNLNHDAMYWYRQDPGQGLRLIYYSQIVNDFQKGDIAEGYSVSREKKESFPLTVTSAQKNPTAFYLCASSMSRRQSPGELFFGEGSRLTVL.

The chain uses TRBV5-1 and TRBJ2-1, with D possibly TRBD2 on 5 matching bases. Looked up from germline, CDR1 is SGHRS and CDR2 is YFSETQ. The CDR3 has 14 residues. The V end lost 0 bases, the J end lost 7 bases, and 11 bases lay between the germline ends. The DNA for the CDR3 is TGCGCCAGCAGCTTGGGGACTCTTGGGAATGAGCAGTTCTTC. Residues: CASSLGTLGNEQFF.

This chain links TRBV6-1 with TRBJ2-7, with D perhaps being TRBD1 or TRBD2 (7 bases each). V was cut by 6 bases and J by 3 bases, with 24 bases left in between. This CDR3 region has 17 residues. CDR1 is MNHNS, CDR2 SASEGT, per germline. The CDR3 protein is CASSPPNRQGDYYEQYF. CDR3 coding DNA: TGTGCCAGCAGCCCCCCTAATCGGCAGGGGGACTACTACGAGCAGTACTTC.

V is TRBV27 and J is TRBJ2-1; 7 bases agree with TRBD2. The CDR3 totals 13 residues. Germline V CDR1 and CDR2: MNHEY, SMNVEV (reference sequence). Unmatched junction bases numbered 5, after V lost 10 bases and J lost 2 bases. In DNA form, the CDR3 reads TGTGCCATCGGGCGGGAGCCCTACAATGAGCAGTTCTTC. It codes for CAIGREPYNEQFF.

This clonotype was counted between two and nine times. The rearrangement joins TRBV4-3 to TRBJ1-2, with TRBD1 identical over 7 bases. Germline lookup yields CDR1 LGHNA and CDR2 YSLEER. V was clipped by 4 bases and J by 4 bases; unmatched bases: 9. The CDR3 length is 15 residues. CDR3 residues: CASSPYTGTAYGYTF. CDR3 in DNA: TGCGCCAGCAGCCCGTATACCGGGACAGCCTATGGCTACACCTTC.

The chain uses TRBV6-5 and TRBJ1-5; weak D call: TRBD1 (6 bases). Germline-derived CDR1 and CDR2 are MNHEY and SVGAGI. With 2 bases removed from V and 0 bases from J, the gap between germline ends came to 11 bases. The CDR3 length is 16 residues. The CDR3: CASSYQTGGSNQPQHF. The DNA for the CDR3 is TGTGCCAGCAGTTACCAGACAGGTGGTAGCAATCAGCCCCAGCATTTT.

This clonotype was detected only once. The chain uses TRBV27 and TRBJ2-7; 7 bases agree with TRBD1. The CDR3 has 14 residues. With 3 bases clipped from V and 9 bases from J, the junction kept 11 bases outside the gene matches. The germline gives CDR1 MNHEY, CDR2 SMNVEV (reference sequence). CDR3 DNA sequence: TGTGCCAGCAGTTTGGGGACAGTTACGGCCCTGCAGTACTTC. This encodes CASSLGTVTALQYF.

The chain recombines TRBV28 with TRBJ2-2, with a weak D call TRBD1 (6 bases). Trimming stripped 3 bases from V and 6 bases from J, with 14 bases between. The CDR3 is made up of 15 amino acids. The germline V gene encodes CDR1 MDHEN and CDR2 SYDVKM. The CDR3 DNA reads as TGTGCCAGCAGTTTCGGAACAGGGAAGTCCGGGGAGCTGTTTTTT. Translating gives CASSFGTGKSGELFF.

The chain couples TRBV14 to TRBJ2-5; 7 positions match TRBD1. The CDR3 runs 15 residues. V dropped 1 base and J dropped 0; count of bases not matched to a gene: 2. Looked up from germline, CDR1 is SGHDN and CDR2 is FVKESK. CDR3 loop: CASSQGDSYQETQYF. DNA of the CDR3: TGTGCCAGCAGCCAAGGGGACAGCTACCAAGAGACCCAGTACTTC.

This clonotype was seen a few times. V usage is TRBV7-2 and J usage is TRBJ1-1; D not resolved. The CDR3 loop spans 15 amino acids. Trimming removed 5 bases at V and 3 bases at J, with 16 bases between. Germline lookup yields CDR1 SGHTA and CDR2 FQGNSA. The CDR3 loop reads CASSPSLDVYTEAFF. CDR3 bases: TGTGCCAGCAGCCCCTCCTTAGACGTCTACACTGAAGCTTTCTTT.

The chain joins TRBV20-1 to TRBJ2-6; no firm D call. The CDR3 sequence is 17 residues long. Germline CDR1 is DFQATT and CDR2 is SNEGSKA (reference sequence). V lost 4 bases and J lost 0, with 16 bases in between. The CDR3 here is CSATRSLIHSGANVLTF. The CDR3 nucleotides read TGCAGTGCTACGCGCAGTCTGATTCACTCTGGGGCCAACGTCCTGACTTTC.